These 32 T cell receptor beta chains came from one sample sequenced in a study of T cell clones after liver transplantation. This table comes from immunoSEQ multiplex PCR, and its TCRdb copy is limited to in-frame clones, with some not included. The sample includes roughly 100,000 clones, about 88% of them seen just once. This material consisted of CD4+ T cells from blood, taken 45 to 50 months after liver transplant. The receptors shown here come from a human patient who received a liver transplant. Some T cells may be the graft donor's.

This sequence joins TRBV2 and TRBJ2-7; 8 positions agree with TRBD2. The CDR3 totals 14 residues. The J segment lost 0 bases and the V segment lost 5 bases, leaving 3 bases of the junction unmatched. Germline values: CDR1 SNHLY, CDR2 FYNNEI. The CDR3 region is CASSPTSASYEQYF. The CDR3 nucleotides are TGTGCCAGCAGTCCGACTAGCGCCTCCTACGAGCAGTACTTC.

The rearrangement joins TRBV4-3 to TRBJ2-3; 10 positions agree with TRBD2. Losses at the gene ends were 0 bases for V and 3 bases for J; bases not matched to a gene: 6. This CDR3 region has 17 residues. Germline CDR1 LGHNA, CDR2 YSLEER. The CDR3 is CASSQESGGVRTDTQYF. CDR3 nucleotides: TGCGCCAGCAGCCAAGAAAGCGGGGGGGTGCGGACAGATACGCAGTATTTT.

The chain has TRBV6-5 and TRBJ2-7, with D perhaps matching TRBD2 (5 bases). This CDR3 spans 15 amino acids. The germline V and J ends were trimmed by 2 bases and 1 base, with 12 bases remaining between them. Germline lookup yields CDR1 MNHEY and CDR2 SVGAGI. The CDR3 region is CASSYEPRGSYEQYF. DNA of the CDR3: TGTGCCAGCAGTTACGAACCTCGGGGTTCCTACGAGCAGTACTTC.

The chain employs TRBV11-2 and TRBJ2-5; no clear D gene. This CDR3 is 12 amino acids long. The V end was cut by 0 bases, the J end by 5 bases, with 4 bases between. Germline CDR1 is SGHAT and CDR2 is FQNNGV. CDR3 DNA: TGTGCCAGCAGCTTAGAGTGGGAGACCCAGTACTTC. It is translated as CASSLEWETQYF.

The V gene is TRBV7-9, the J gene TRBJ1-1; tentatively, D is TRBD1 (5 bases). The ends were cut back, 4 bases at V and 5 bases at J, with 17 bases in the middle. Germline V gives CDR1 SEHNR, CDR2 FQNEAQ (reference sequence). CDR3 length equals 15 residues. The DNA of the CDR3 is TGTGCCAGCAGCTCATCTGGGGGTTTAGGGACTGAAGCTTTCTTT. It specifies CASSSSGGLGTEAFF.

This chain uses TRBV5-5 with TRBJ2-3; D is uncertain. The CDR3 is made up of 14 amino acids. CDR1 and CDR2 (germline): SGHKS, YYEKEE (reference sequence). V was clipped by 0 bases and J by 1 base, with 6 bases between them. The CDR3 DNA reads as TGTGCCAGCAGCTTGGGTCTAGGCACAGATACGCAGTATTTT. Translating it yields CASSLGLGTDTQYF.

The CDR3 here is CAWSSAQGVHQPQHF. The DNA for the CDR3 is TGTGCCTGGAGTTCCGCTCAGGGGGTACATCAGCCCCAGCATTTT. The rearrangement joins TRBV30 to TRBJ1-5; 7 bases map to TRBD1. The CDR3 has 15 residues. CDR1 is GTSNPN and CDR2 is SVGIG in the germline V gene (reference sequence). J was trimmed by 5 bases and V by 2 bases; bases with no gene match: 9.

This chain connects TRBV30 to TRBJ1-2, with 7 bases fitting TRBD1. Trimming at V came to 4 bases and at J to 1 base, leaving 6 bases not matched to a gene. Germline V lookup: CDR1 GTSNPN, CDR2 SVGIG (reference sequence). CDR3 length equals 14 residues. The CDR3, as DNA: TGTGCCTGGATTAGGGACAGCCTTAACTATGGCTACACCTTC. Translated: CAWIRDSLNYGYTF.

V usage is TRBV6-6 and J usage is TRBJ2-1, with TRBD2 identical over 9 bases. Germline V gene lookup returns CDR1 MNHNY and CDR2 SVGAGI (reference sequence). V lost 6 bases to trimming and J lost 1 base; unmatched junction nucleotides: 7. The CDR3 loop spans 16 amino acids. This CDR3 reads CASSSTSGGSYNEQFF. The CDR3 DNA is TGTGCCAGCAGCTCGACTAGCGGTGGTTCCTACAATGAGCAGTTCTTC.

The chain couples TRBV18 to TRBJ2-2; 7 nucleotides match TRBD1. With 4 bases clipped from V and 7 bases from J, the junction kept 9 bases outside the gene matches. Germline values: CDR1 KGHSH, CDR2 LQKENI. The CDR3 totals 15 residues. This chain's CDR3 is CASSREGGVIGELFF. The CDR3 bases are TGTGCCAGCTCACGGGAAGGGGGCGTCATCGGGGAGCTGTTTTTT. The entire variable domain, with the rest obtained from reference TRBV18 and TRBJ2-2, is as follows: NAGVMQNPRHLVRRRGQEARLRCSPMKGHSHVYWYRQLPEEGLKFMVYLQKENIIDESGMPKERFSAEFPKEGPSILRIQQVVRGDSAAYFCASSREGGVIGELFFGEGSRLTVL.

V and J are TRBV29-1 and TRBJ2-5, with a possible D match to TRBD1 (6 bases). Trimming stripped 6 bases from V and 4 bases from J, with 15 bases between. Germline-derived CDR1 and CDR2 are SQVTM and ANQGSEA. This CDR3 region has 13 residues. This CDR3 reads CSVWDKGLETQYF. In nucleotides, the CDR3 is TGCAGCGTCTGGGACAAAGGGCTAGAGACCCAGTACTTC.

This clone was counted between two and nine times. The rearrangement joins TRBV29-1 to TRBJ2-3; D call uncertain. The CDR3 covers 12 residues. Trimming stripped 1 base from V and 2 bases from J, with 4 bases between. Per germline, CDR1 SQVTM and CDR2 ANQGSEA. The CDR3 DNA reads TGCAGCGTTGAAGCCAACACAGATACGCAGTATTTT. Protein product: CSVEANTDTQYF.

The rearrangement joins TRBV7-9 to TRBJ1-4; possible D gene TRBD1, 5 bases. V lost 5 bases, J lost 5 bases, and 18 bases lay in between. Germline V lookup: CDR1 SEHNR, CDR2 FQNEAQ (reference sequence). CDR3 length equals 16 residues. The CDR3 is CASSANRDLRNEKLFF. DNA of the CDR3: TGTGCCAGCAGCGCCAACCGGGACCTTCGAAATGAAAAACTGTTTTTT.

The rearrangement joins TRBV9 to TRBJ2-1, with D perhaps given as TRBD1 or TRBD2 (5 bases each). The V end lost 6 bases, the J end lost 12 bases, and 22 bases lay between the germline ends. The length of the CDR3 is 14 residues. Germline V CDR1 and CDR2: SGDLS, YYNGEE. The CDR3 here is CASNLGTASSGQFF. The CDR3 nucleotides read TGTGCCAGCAATTTGGGGACCGCGTCGTCTGGGCAGTTCTTC.

The CDR3 DNA reads TGCGCCAGCAGCCAAGATCCACAGGGGGGGCAAGAGACCCAGTACTTC. This codes for CASSQDPQGGQETQYF. The genes are TRBV4-1 and TRBJ2-5, with D perhaps TRBD1 (8 bases). The length of the CDR3 is 16 residues. In germline, CDR1 is MGHRA, CDR2 YSYEKL. The ends were cut back, 0 bases at V and 2 bases at J, with 13 bases in the middle.

This chain connects TRBV6-4 to TRBJ1-2, with 7 positions matching TRBD1. Germline trimming cut 6 bases from V and 2 bases from J; bases unmatched to any gene: 3. The CDR3 runs to 13 residues. The germline CDR1 and CDR2 sequences are MRHNA and SNTAGT. The chain's CDR3 is CASSRGRNYGYTF. In DNA, the CDR3 is TGTGCCAGCAGCAGGGGGAGGAACTATGGCTACACCTTC.

The chain carries TRBV25-1 and TRBJ2-2, with 10 nucleotides matching TRBD1. The V gene end was trimmed by 6 bases and the J gene end by 4 bases; junction bases not matched to a gene: 8. The CDR3 contains 16 residues. Germline V gene lookup returns CDR1 MGHDK and CDR2 SYGVNS. The CDR3 nucleotides read TGTGCCAGCAGCCCCCGACAGGGGGCGGTCACCGGGGAGCTGTTTTTT. This gives the protein CASSPRQGAVTGELFF.

This chain connects TRBV6-5 to TRBJ1-5, with D tentatively TRBD1 (6 bases). Trimming removed 5 bases at V and 6 bases at J, with 11 bases between. Germline V lookup: CDR1 MNHEY, CDR2 SVGAGI. The CDR3 extends over 13 amino acids. The CDR3 DNA reads TGTGCCAGCAGTGGGACACGAAGTCAGCCCCAGCATTTT. Translating it yields CASSGTRSQPQHF.

J is TRBJ2-3 and V is TRBV28; the D gene is possibly TRBD1 (6 bases). CDR3 size: 15 residues. Between the trimmed V and J ends, which lost 5 bases and 4 bases, there was a span of 16 bases. The germline V gene encodes CDR1 MDHEN and CDR2 SYDVKM. The CDR3 DNA follows: TGTGCCAGCAGTCCTTGGGGGCAGTCATCAGATACGCAGTATTTT. Its translation: CASSPWGQSSDTQYF.

Concerning this clone: One junction end disagrees with the germline gene, perhaps due to a read error. The CDR3 spells CASSLKGPSSF. The CDR3 DNA reads as TGTGCCAGCAGTTTAAAGGGACCATCCTCGTTC. This chain joins TRBV28 and TRBJ2-7; D could derive from TRBD1 or TRBD2 (5 bases each). This CDR3 comprises 11 residues. The germline V gene encodes CDR1 MDHEN and CDR2 SYDVKM. Drawing the rest from reference TRBV28 and TRBJ2-7, the complete variable domain is DVKVTQSSRYLVKRTGEKVFLECVQDMDHENMFWYRQDPGLGLRLIYFSYDVKMKEKGDIPEGYSVSREKKERFSLILESASTNQTSMYLCASSLKGPSSFGPGTRLTVT.

The V gene is TRBV11-3, the J gene TRBJ2-2, with D perhaps TRBD1 (6 bases). The V and J ends lost 5 bases and 5 bases respectively, with 18 bases between them. Per germline, CDR1 SGHNT and CDR2 YENEEA. CDR3 length equals 16 residues. DNA of the CDR3: TGTGCCAGCAGCCAACGACACCGGGACACTACCGGGGAGCTGTTTTTT. Amino acid sequence: CASSQRHRDTTGELFF.

The chain recombines TRBV6-1 with TRBJ1-1; no definite D call. V dropped 6 bases and J dropped 5 bases, with 7 bases sitting between them. Per germline, CDR1 MNHNS and CDR2 SASEGT. The CDR3 loop spans 11 amino acids. The CDR3: CASRTFTEAFF. Here the CDR3 DNA reads TGTGCCAGCAGGACATTTACTGAAGCTTTCTTT.

This clone was seen a few times. The chain recombines TRBV28 with TRBJ1-5; TRBD1 might be the D (6 bases). The CDR3 extends over 14 amino acids. Germline V gene sequence: CDR1 MDHEN, CDR2 SYDVKM. V lost 6 bases, J lost 11 bases, and 20 bases lay in between. CDR3 in DNA: TGTGCCAGCAGAGCAACAGGGTCGAGTTTGGCCCAGCATTTT. Translated: CASRATGSSLAQHF. Variable domain in full (rest from reference TRBV28 and TRBJ1-5): DVKVTQSSRYLVKRTGEKVFLECVQDMDHENMFWYRQDPGLGLRLIYFSYDVKMKEKGDIPEGYSVSREKKERFSLILESASTNQTSMYLCASRATGSSLAQHFGDGTRLSIL.

This chain connects TRBV11-1 to TRBJ2-3, with 14 positions matching TRBD2. The V and J ends lost 4 bases and 1 base, in that order; junction bases with no gene match: 1. CDR1 is SGHAT, CDR2 FQDESV, per germline (reference sequence). The CDR3 consists of 16 residues. The CDR3 is CASSSGLAGGTDTQYF. CDR3 coding DNA: TGTGCCAGCAGCTCGGGACTAGCGGGGGGCACAGATACGCAGTATTTT.

V is TRBV14 and J is TRBJ1-1, with D tentatively TRBD1 (5 bases). This CDR3 spans 13 amino acids. Deletions cut 5 bases from V and 1 base from J, with 8 bases between. Germline V gene sequence: CDR1 SGHDN, CDR2 FVKESK. The CDR3 bases are TGTGCCAGCAGCGTCGGGGGGAACACTGAAGCTTTCTTT. It translates to CASSVGGNTEAFF.

The chain couples TRBV7-2 to TRBJ1-2; D call uncertain. The ends were cut back, 5 bases at V and 3 bases at J, with 10 bases in the middle. The CDR3 is made up of 13 amino acids. Per germline, CDR1 SGHTA and CDR2 FQGNSA. This CDR3 is CASSLPTDYGYTF. As DNA, the CDR3 is TGTGCCAGCAGCCTCCCCACCGACTATGGCTACACCTTC.

The sample holds many counts of this clone. The CDR3 region is CASSPNRLVNEQFF. CDR3 nucleotides: TGTGCCAGCAGCCCTAATCGACTAGTCAATGAGCAGTTCTTC. The chain couples TRBV7-2 to TRBJ2-1, with TRBD2 as a possible D gene (6 bases). V lost 5 bases and J lost 6, with 14 bases in between. CDR1 is SGHTA and CDR2 is FQGNSA in the germline V gene. This CDR3 has 14 residues. Variable domain in full (rest from reference TRBV7-2 and TRBJ2-1): GAGVSQSPSNKVTEKGKDVELRCDPISGHTALYWYRQSLGQGLEFLIYFQGNSAPDKSGLPSDRFSAERTGGSVSTLTIQRTQQEDSAVYLCASSPNRLVNEQFFGPGTRLTVL.

The chain has TRBV9 and TRBJ2-2; TRBD1 might be the D (6 bases). The CDR3 loop spans 15 amino acids. Trimming cost V 0 bases and J 4 bases, with 10 bases left between them. Germline-derived CDR1 and CDR2 are SGDLS and YYNGEE. The DNA for the CDR3 is TGTGCCAGCAGCGTAGGGGACATGCCCACCGGGGAGCTGTTTTTT. Translated: CASSVGDMPTGELFF.

This rearrangement joins TRBV5-6 to TRBJ1-2; D is uncertain. The germline V gene has CDR1 SGHDT and CDR2 YYEEEE. The CDR3 runs to 14 residues. V was clipped by 4 bases and J by 4 bases, with 14 bases between them. CDR3 in DNA: TGTGCCAGCAGCCCACGGTTTGCGGCCTATGGCTACACCTTC. Protein: CASSPRFAAYGYTF.

This chain links TRBV18 with TRBJ1-3; D is unclear. Germline V gene lookup returns CDR1 KGHSH and CDR2 LQKENI. V was shortened by 0 bases and J by 4 bases, with 7 bases between the two germline ends. The CDR3 runs 14 residues. DNA of the CDR3: TGTGCCAGCTCACCACCGGCCGACGGAAACACCATATATTTT. The encoded protein is CASSPPADGNTIYF. Complete variable domain (other parts from reference TRBV18 and TRBJ1-3): NAGVMQNPRHLVRRRGQEARLRCSPMKGHSHVYWYRQLPEEGLKFMVYLQKENIIDESGMPKERFSAEFPKEGPSILRIQQVVRGDSAAYFCASSPPADGNTIYFGEGSWLTVV.

The chain combines TRBV6-5 with TRBJ1-2; a weak D match, TRBD1 (6 bases). There are 14 residues in the CDR3. CDR1 is MNHEY, CDR2 SVGAGI, per germline. Trimming cost V 0 bases and J 2 bases, with 7 bases left between them. Here the CDR3 DNA reads TGTGCCAGCAGTTACTCGAGGGGGAACTATGGCTACACCTTC. The encoded protein is CASSYSRGNYGYTF.

The chain employs TRBV2 and TRBJ2-1; 7 bases are a match to TRBD1. V shed 6 bases, J shed 6 bases, and the junction held 2 bases outside the gene matches. The CDR3 is made up of 12 amino acids. CDR1 is SNHLY and CDR2 is FYNNEI in the germline V gene. CDR3 bases: TGTGCCAGCAGCCGACAGGGCAATGAGCAGTTCTTC. Its translation is CASSRQGNEQFF.